Below, one T cell receptor beta chain is given with its context. The antigen is unknown. This sample was included in a study of radiation and T cells in renal cell carcinoma. Points from the study as a whole: Intratumoral heterogeneity was not captured in these 0.75 to 1 g regions.

The assay was immunoSEQ multiplex PCR, and TCRdb's table has in-frame clones only and misses some. This table has around 16,000 clones, about 56% appearing once. Treatment denoted: treatment-naive control, cytoreductive nephrectomy. The tumor was a clear cell renal cell carcinoma. Control tumors came from a handful of females and 11 to 12 males, aged about 35 to 82. CDR3 size: 13 residues. Germline CDR1 SQVTM, CDR2 ANQGSEA. Trimming removed 8 bases from V and 0 bases from J, with 11 bases in between. The clonotype originates from a man aged 50 to 59 with renal cell carcinoma. The V call is TRBV29-1, the J call TRBJ2-1; tentatively, D is TRBD2 (6 bases). This sample comprised tumor tissue, obtained from a patient whose treatment was nephrectomy without radiotherapy. The CDR3 is CSSTGSSYNEQFF. The CDR3, as DNA: TGCAGCTCTACCGGGAGCTCCTACAATGAGCAGTTCTTC.